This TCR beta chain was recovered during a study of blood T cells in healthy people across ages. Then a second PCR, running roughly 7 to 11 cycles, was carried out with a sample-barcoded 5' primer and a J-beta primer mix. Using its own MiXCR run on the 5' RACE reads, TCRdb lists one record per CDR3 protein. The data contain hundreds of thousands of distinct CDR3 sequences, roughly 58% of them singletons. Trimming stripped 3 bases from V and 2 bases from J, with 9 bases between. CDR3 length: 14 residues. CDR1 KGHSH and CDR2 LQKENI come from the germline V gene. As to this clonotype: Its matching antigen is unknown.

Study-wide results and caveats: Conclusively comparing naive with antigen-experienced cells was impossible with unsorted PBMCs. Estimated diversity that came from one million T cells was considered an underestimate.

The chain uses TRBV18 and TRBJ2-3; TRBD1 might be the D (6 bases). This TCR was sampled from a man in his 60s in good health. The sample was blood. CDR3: CASSPQGFTDTQYF. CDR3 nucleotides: TGTGCCAGCTCACCCCAGGGGTTCACAGATACGCAGTATTTT.